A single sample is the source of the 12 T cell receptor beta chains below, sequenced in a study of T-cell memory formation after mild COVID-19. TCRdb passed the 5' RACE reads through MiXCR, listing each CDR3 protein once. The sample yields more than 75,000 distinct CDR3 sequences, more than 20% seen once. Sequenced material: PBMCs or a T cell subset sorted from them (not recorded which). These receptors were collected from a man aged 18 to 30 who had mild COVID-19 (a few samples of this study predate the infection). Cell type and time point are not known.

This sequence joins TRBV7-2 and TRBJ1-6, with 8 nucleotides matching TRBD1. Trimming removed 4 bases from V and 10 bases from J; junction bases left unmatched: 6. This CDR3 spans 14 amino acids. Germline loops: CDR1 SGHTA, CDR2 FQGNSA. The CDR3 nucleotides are TGTGCCAGCAGCTCTTGGACAGGGCAGTCACCCCTCCACTTT. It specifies CASSSWTGQSPLHF.

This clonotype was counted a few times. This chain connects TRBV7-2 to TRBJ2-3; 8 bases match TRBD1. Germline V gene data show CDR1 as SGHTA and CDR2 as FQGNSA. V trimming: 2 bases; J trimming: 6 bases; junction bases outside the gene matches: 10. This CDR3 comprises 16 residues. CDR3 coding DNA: TGTGCCAGCAGCTTAAACAGGGGGATCAGTTCGGATACGCAGTATTTT. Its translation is CASSLNRGISSDTQYF.

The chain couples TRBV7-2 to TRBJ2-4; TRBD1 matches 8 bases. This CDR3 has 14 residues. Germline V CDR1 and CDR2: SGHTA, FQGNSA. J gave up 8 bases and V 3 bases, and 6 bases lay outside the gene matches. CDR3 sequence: CASSFPGQVDIQYF. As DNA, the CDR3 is TGTGCCAGCAGCTTTCCGGGACAGGTAGACATTCAGTACTTC.

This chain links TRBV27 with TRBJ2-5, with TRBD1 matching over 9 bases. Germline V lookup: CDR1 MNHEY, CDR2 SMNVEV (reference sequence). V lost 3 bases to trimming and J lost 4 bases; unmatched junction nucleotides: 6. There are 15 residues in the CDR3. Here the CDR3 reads CASSLLTGGRETQYF. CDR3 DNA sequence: TGTGCCAGCAGTTTGCTGACAGGGGGACGAGAGACCCAGTACTTC.

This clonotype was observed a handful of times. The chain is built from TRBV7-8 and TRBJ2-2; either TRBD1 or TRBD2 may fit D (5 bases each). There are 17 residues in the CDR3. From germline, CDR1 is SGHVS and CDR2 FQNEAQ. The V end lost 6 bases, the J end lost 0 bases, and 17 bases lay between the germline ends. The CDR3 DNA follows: TGTGCCAGCAGTTCCTATCGGGGCCCTTCGAACACCGGGGAGCTGTTTTTT. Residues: CASSSYRGPSNTGELFF.

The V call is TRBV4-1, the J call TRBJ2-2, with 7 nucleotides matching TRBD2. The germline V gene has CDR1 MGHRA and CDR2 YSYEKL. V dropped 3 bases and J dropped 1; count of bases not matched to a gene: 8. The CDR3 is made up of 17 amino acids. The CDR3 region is CASSHRHAGVNTGELFF. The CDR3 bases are TGCGCCAGCAGCCATCGTCATGCGGGGGTGAACACCGGGGAGCTGTTTTTT.

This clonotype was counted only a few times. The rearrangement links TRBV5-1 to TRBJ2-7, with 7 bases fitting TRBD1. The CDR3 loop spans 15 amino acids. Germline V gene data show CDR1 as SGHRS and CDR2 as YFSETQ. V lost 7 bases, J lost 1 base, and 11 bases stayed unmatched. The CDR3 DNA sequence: TGCGCCAGCGGCGGTGGCAGGGGGTCTTCCTACGAGCAGTACTTC. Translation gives CASGGGRGSSYEQYF.

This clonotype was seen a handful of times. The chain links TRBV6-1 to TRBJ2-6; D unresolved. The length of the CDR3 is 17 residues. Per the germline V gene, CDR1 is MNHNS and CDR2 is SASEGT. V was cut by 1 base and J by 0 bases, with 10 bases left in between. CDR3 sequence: CASSEGKSISGANVLTF. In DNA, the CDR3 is TGTGCCAGCAGTGAAGGGAAGAGCATCTCTGGGGCCAACGTCCTGACTTTC.

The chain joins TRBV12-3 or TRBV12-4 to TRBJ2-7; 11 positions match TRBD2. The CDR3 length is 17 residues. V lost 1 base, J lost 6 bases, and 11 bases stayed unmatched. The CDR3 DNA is TGTGCCAGCAGTTTAGAGGGTAGCGGGGGGGCTACGGTCGAGCAGTACGTC. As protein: CASSLEGSGGATVEQYV.

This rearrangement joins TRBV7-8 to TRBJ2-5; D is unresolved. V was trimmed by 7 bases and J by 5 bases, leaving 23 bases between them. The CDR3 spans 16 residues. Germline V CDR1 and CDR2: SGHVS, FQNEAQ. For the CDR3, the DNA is TGTGCCAGCACCCCCAGGATCCAGCGAGACCCGGAGACCCAGTACTTC. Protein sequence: CASTPRIQRDPETQYF.

CDR3 in amino acids: CASSYTGRGNQPQHF. In DNA, the CDR3 is TGTGCCAGCAGTTACACAGGGAGGGGCAATCAGCCCCAGCATTTT. The chain combines TRBV6-2 or TRBV6-3 with TRBJ1-5, with D tentatively TRBD1 (6 bases). The CDR3 totals 15 residues. Germline assignment: CDR1 MNHEY and CDR2 SVGEGT. The ends were cut back, 2 bases at V and 2 bases at J, with 10 bases in the middle.

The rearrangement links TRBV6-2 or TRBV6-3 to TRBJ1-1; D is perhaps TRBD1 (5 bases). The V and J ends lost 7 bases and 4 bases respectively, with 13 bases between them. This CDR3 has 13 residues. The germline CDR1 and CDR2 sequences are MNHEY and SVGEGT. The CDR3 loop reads CASKEGFATEAFF. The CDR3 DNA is TGTGCCAGCAAAGAGGGGTTCGCCACTGAAGCTTTCTTT.